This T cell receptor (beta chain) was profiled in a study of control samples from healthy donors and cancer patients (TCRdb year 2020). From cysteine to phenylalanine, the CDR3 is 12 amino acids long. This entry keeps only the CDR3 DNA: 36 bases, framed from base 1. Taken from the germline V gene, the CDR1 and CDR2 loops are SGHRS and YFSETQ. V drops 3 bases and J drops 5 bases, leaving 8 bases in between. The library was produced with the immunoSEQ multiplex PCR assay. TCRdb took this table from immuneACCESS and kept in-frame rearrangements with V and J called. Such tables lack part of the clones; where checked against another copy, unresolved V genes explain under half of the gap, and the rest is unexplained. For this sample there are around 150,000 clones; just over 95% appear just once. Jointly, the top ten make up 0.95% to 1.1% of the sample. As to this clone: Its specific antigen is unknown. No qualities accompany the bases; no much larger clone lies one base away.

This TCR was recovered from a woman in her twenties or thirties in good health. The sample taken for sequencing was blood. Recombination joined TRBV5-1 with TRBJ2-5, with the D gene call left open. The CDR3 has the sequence CASSSSGETQYF. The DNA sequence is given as TGCGCCAGCAGCTCCAGTGGGGAGACCCAGTACTTC.